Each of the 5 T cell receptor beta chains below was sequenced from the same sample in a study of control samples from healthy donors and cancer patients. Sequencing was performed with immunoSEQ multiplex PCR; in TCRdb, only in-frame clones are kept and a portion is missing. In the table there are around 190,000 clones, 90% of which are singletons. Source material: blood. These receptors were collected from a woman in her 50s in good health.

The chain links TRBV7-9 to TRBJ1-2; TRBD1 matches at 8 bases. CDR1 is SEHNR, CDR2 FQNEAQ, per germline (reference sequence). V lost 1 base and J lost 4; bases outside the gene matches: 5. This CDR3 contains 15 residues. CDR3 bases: TGTGCCAGCAGCTTAGGGGCAGGGGGCCTCTATGGCTACACCTTC. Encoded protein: CASSLGAGGLYGYTF.

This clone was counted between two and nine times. The CDR3 is CASSPGLDGANVLTF. In nucleotides, the CDR3 is TGTGCCAGCAGTCCTGGCCTTGATGGGGCCAACGTCCTGACTTTC. This chain joins TRBV6-4 and TRBJ2-6, with D unclear. Germline loops: CDR1 MRHNA, CDR2 SNTAGT. Trimming stripped 5 bases from V and 3 bases from J, with 11 bases between. The CDR3 extends over 15 amino acids.

CDR3: CASSQLDRGGYSPLHF. CDR3 nucleotide sequence: TGCGCCAGCAGCCAACTGGACAGGGGCGGGTATTCACCCCTCCACTTT. This chain connects TRBV4-1 to TRBJ1-6, with 9 nucleotides matching TRBD1. V dropped 2 bases and J dropped 8; count of bases not matched to a gene: 7. CDR3 size: 16 residues. Germline CDR1 reads MGHRA; CDR2 reads YSYEKL.

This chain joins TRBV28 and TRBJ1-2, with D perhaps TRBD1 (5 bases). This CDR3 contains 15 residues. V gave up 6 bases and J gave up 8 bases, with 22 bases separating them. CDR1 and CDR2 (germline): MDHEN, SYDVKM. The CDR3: CASSTPRGGGEGYTF. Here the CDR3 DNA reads TGTGCCAGCAGCACTCCCAGAGGCGGAGGGGAAGGCTACACCTTC.

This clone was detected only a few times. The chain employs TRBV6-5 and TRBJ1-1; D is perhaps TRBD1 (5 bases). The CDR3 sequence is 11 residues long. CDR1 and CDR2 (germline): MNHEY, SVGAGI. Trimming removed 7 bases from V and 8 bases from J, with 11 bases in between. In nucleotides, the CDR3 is TGTGCCAGCACCTATCGACAGGAAGCTTTCTTT. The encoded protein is CASTYRQEAFF.